Below, 18 T cell receptor beta chains from the same sample are listed, as sequenced in a study of OX40 agonist ivuxolimab in advanced cancers. Clones were read by immunoSEQ multiplex PCR, and TCRdb kept only the in-frame ones, dropping some. This repertoire shows some 11,000 clones, roughly 77% found once; its top ten account for around 27%. Material: CD4+ or CD8+ T cells sorted from blood, obtained in a trial of the OX40 agonist ivuxolimab. Every receptor here comes from an adult with an advanced solid tumor such as melanoma, head and neck, liver or kidney cancer.

This chain connects TRBV7-9 to TRBJ2-4; either TRBD1 or TRBD2 may fit D (5 bases each). The CDR3 has 12 amino acids. Trimming shortened V by 1 base and J by 15 bases, and 13 bases separated the two germline ends. Per the germline V gene, CDR1 is SEHNR and CDR2 is FQNEAQ (reference sequence). The CDR3 here is CASSLGGILWYF. CDR3 in DNA: TGTGCCAGCAGCTTAGGGGGGATTCTCTGGTACTTC.

The rearrangement uses TRBV4-3 and TRBJ2-7, with 11 nucleotides matching TRBD1. CDR3 length equals 15 residues. The V segment lost 1 base and the J segment 5 bases; nucleotides outside the gene matches: 4. The germline V gene has CDR1 LGHNA and CDR2 YSLEER. Written as DNA, the CDR3 is TGCGCCAGCAGCCAAGGGTGGACAGGGGGCAACGAGCAGTACTTC. Translating gives CASSQGWTGGNEQYF.

This clone was observed a few times. V is TRBV2 and J is TRBJ1-1; maybe TRBD1 (6 bases). Trimming removed 7 bases at V and 6 bases at J, with 21 bases between. The CDR3 is made up of 15 amino acids. The germline CDR1 and CDR2 sequences are SNHLY and FYNNEI. The chain's CDR3 is CASTSPEPGHPEAFF. The DNA of the CDR3 is TGTGCCAGCACCTCCCCCGAACCGGGACATCCTGAAGCTTTCTTT.

In its sample, this clone was seen once. The chain has TRBV10-2 and TRBJ1-2; 7 bases fit TRBD1. Per germline, CDR1 WSHSY and CDR2 SAAADI. The CDR3 length is 14 residues. With V trimmed by 0 bases and J by 3 bases, 1 base remained unmatched. The CDR3: CASSESTGYYGYTF. As DNA, the CDR3 is TGCGCCAGCAGTGAGTCGACAGGGTACTATGGCTACACCTTC.

The genes are TRBV6-6 and TRBJ2-2; D gene ambiguous. V lost 6 bases and J lost 4, with 18 bases in between. CDR1 MNHNY and CDR2 SVGAGI come from the germline V gene (reference sequence). This CDR3 region has 16 residues. The CDR3 sequence: CASSPDPRWPTGELFF. In DNA form, the CDR3 reads TGTGCCAGCAGCCCGGACCCCAGATGGCCCACCGGGGAGCTGTTTTTT.

The chain has TRBV5-6 and TRBJ1-2; 10 positions match TRBD1. CDR1 is SGHDT, CDR2 YYEEEE, per germline. The V segment lost 1 base and the J segment 7 bases; nucleotides outside the gene matches: 13. The CDR3 runs to 17 residues. CDR3 nucleotides: TGTGCCAGCAGCTTGCCGGAGTTGACAGGGGGCCGGGGTGGCTACACCTTC. Translation: CASSLPELTGGRGGYTF.

The CDR3 DNA reads as TGTGCCAGCAGCCAACCCCTCGCAGCCTACAATGAGCAGTTCTTC. Protein product: CASSQPLAAYNEQFF. V gene TRBV4-2 combines with J gene TRBJ2-1; no reliable D call. Between the trimmed V and J ends, which lost 2 bases and 2 bases, there was a span of 10 bases. Germline CDR1 reads LGHNA; CDR2 reads YNFKEQ. There are 15 residues in the CDR3.

This clone appeared a single time. The genes are TRBV4-1 and TRBJ2-7; D may be TRBD2 (5 bases). This CDR3 region has 15 residues. The V and J ends lost 1 base and 2 bases respectively, with 12 bases between them. The V gene's germline CDR1 is MGHRA and CDR2 YSYEKL. CDR3 coding DNA: TGCGCCAGCAGCCAAGTGGCGGGCAGCACCTACGAGCAGTACTTC. It codes for CASSQVAGSTYEQYF.

The rearrangement uses TRBV6-6 and TRBJ2-4; the D is unclear. Germline V gene sequence: CDR1 MNHNY, CDR2 SVGAGI (reference sequence). The CDR3 spans 13 residues. V lost 5 bases and J 0 bases, leaving 5 bases between the germline ends. This CDR3 reads CASSQLAKNIQYF. CDR3 bases: TGTGCCAGCAGTCAGCTAGCCAAAAACATTCAGTACTTC.

The CDR3 protein is CASSASTTTGAYGYTF. DNA for the CDR3: TGTGCCAGCAGCGCATCCACGACGACAGGGGCCTATGGCTACACCTTC. This sequence joins TRBV9 and TRBJ1-2; 8 bases match TRBD1. This CDR3 is 16 amino acids long. Per germline, CDR1 SGDLS and CDR2 YYNGEE. Trimming removed 3 bases from V and 4 bases from J; junction bases left unmatched: 11.

This chain links TRBV5-1 with TRBJ2-2, with 8 bases identical to TRBD2. The germline gives CDR1 SGHRS, CDR2 YFSETQ. The trim removed 0 bases at V and 3 bases at J, leaving 10 bases unmatched. This CDR3 region has 18 residues. The CDR3 reads CASSLELGVAGYTGELFF. The CDR3 nucleotides read TGCGCCAGCAGCTTGGAACTCGGGGTAGCGGGGTACACCGGGGAGCTGTTTTTT. Full variable domain (remainder filled in from reference TRBV5-1 and TRBJ2-2): KAGVTQTPRYLIKTRGQQVTLSCSPISGHRSVSWYQQTPGQGLQFLFEYFSETQRNKGNFPGRFSGRQFSNSRSEMNVSTLELGDSALYLCASSLELGVAGYTGELFFGEGSRLTVL.

V usage is TRBV15 and J usage is TRBJ1-6; D is perhaps TRBD1 (5 bases). The CDR3 contains 16 residues. Germline CDR1 LNHNV, CDR2 YYDKDF (reference sequence). V gave up 0 bases and J gave up 0 bases, with 6 bases separating them. The CDR3: CATSRDRDSYNSPLHF. The DNA of the CDR3 is TGTGCCACCAGCAGAGACAGGGACTCCTATAATTCACCCCTCCACTTT.

V is TRBV28 and J is TRBJ2-3; 9 bases fit TRBD2. The trim removed 4 bases at V and 5 bases at J, leaving 4 bases unmatched. The germline CDR1 and CDR2 sequences are MDHEN and SYDVKM. The length of the CDR3 is 14 residues. CDR3 coding DNA: TGTGCCAGCAGTTCGATAGCGGGAGAAGATACGCAGTATTTT. Translating it yields CASSSIAGEDTQYF.

This clone came up a few times. This chain uses TRBV4-1 with TRBJ1-1, with 10 bases fitting TRBD1. This CDR3 has 17 amino acids. Germline-derived CDR1 and CDR2 are MGHRA and YSYEKL. The V and J ends lost 6 bases and 1 base, in that order; junction bases with no gene match: 11. CDR3 bases: TGCGCCAGCAGATTCACCGGGACAGGGGATAGGAACACTGAAGCTTTCTTT. Translated, it gives CASRFTGTGDRNTEAFF.

The V call is TRBV7-9, the J call TRBJ2-1; D gene unclear. This CDR3 is 13 amino acids long. V was shortened by 5 bases and J by 7 bases, with 12 bases between the two germline ends. CDR1 SEHNR and CDR2 FQNEAQ come from the germline V gene (reference sequence). CDR3 DNA: TGTGCCAGCAGCGCCTCTCTGGTAAATGAGCAGTTCTTC. This gives the protein CASSASLVNEQFF.

The V gene is TRBV28, the J gene TRBJ2-7, with 13 bases aligning to TRBD2. The V gene's germline CDR1 is MDHEN and CDR2 SYDVKM. V trimming: 6 bases; J trimming: 2 bases; junction bases outside the gene matches: 4. There are 15 residues in the CDR3. CDR3 sequence reads: CASSPGLAGAYEQYF. DNA of the CDR3: TGTGCCAGCAGCCCCGGACTAGCGGGGGCCTACGAGCAGTACTTC.

The chain uses TRBV4-1 and TRBJ2-7; 13 bases agree with TRBD2. With 4 bases clipped from V and 3 bases from J, the junction kept 3 bases outside the gene matches. Germline CDR1 and CDR2: MGHRA and YSYEKL. This CDR3 spans 15 amino acids. In DNA, the CDR3 is TGCGCCAGCAGCCCTAGGACTAGCGGGAGCTACGAGCAGTACTTC. Residues: CASSPRTSGSYEQYF.

This chain connects TRBV4-3 to TRBJ1-6; maybe TRBD1 (5 bases). CDR3 length equals 16 residues. CDR1 is LGHNA and CDR2 is YSLEER in the germline V gene. Trimming pared 1 base from V and 4 bases from J, leaving 11 bases between. CDR3 nucleotide sequence: TGCGCCAGCAGCCAAGGGGGGACGGATTATAATTCACCCCTCCACTTT. This codes for CASSQGGTDYNSPLHF.